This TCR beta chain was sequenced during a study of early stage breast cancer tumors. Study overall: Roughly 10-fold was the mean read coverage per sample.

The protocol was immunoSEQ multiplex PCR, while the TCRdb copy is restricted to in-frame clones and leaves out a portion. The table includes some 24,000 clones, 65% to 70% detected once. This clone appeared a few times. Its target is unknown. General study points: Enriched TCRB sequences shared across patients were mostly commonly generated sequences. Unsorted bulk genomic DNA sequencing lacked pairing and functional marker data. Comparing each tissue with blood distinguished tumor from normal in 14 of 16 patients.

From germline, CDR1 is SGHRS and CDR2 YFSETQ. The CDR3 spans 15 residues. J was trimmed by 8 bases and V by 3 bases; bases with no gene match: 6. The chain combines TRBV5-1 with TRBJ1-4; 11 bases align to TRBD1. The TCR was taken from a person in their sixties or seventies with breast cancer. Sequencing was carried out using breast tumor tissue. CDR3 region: CASSWTGGAREKLFF. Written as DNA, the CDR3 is TGCGCCAGCAGCTGGACAGGGGGCGCACGGGAAAAACTGTTTTTT.